This TCR beta chain comes out of a study of blood T cell repertoires in COVID-19 (dated by TCRdb to 2020 to 2022). Looking at the study overall: Collaborator samples came from the United States, Italy and Spain and covered acute and convalescent phases of COVID-19. The prospective study material was composed of cDNA or gDNA derived from T cells, B-cell-depleted T cells, or PBMCs. The dataset comprised deeply sampled blood TCRbeta repertoires from subjects exposed to, actively infected with, or recovered from COVID-19. The repertoires were released in a freely available public database intended as a resource for research on the immune response to SARS-CoV-2. HLA class I and class II types, where available, came from metadata supplied by the sample provider rather than from assay-based typing. Nearly every sample came with metadata listing a de-identified subject ID, COVID-19 status, age in years and sex. The samples were drawn from two sources: the first 160 participants of the ongoing ImmuneRACE study, and 1,200 or so subjects contributed by 6 global collaborators. Study-wide conclusions, independent of this receptor: How much clinical and demographic metadata was included differed by source and by participant, and the metadata was provided uncurated.

Note on this clone: Its antigen is currently not known. The record has no base qualities; no much larger clone is one base away.

TCRbeta CDR3 regions were amplified from genomic DNA using the immunoSEQ Assay, a bias-controlled multiplex PCR. As for how the authors treated the data: The number of nucleated cells in each sample was estimated from the amplification of reference gene primers within the assay. Sequence reads were collapsed and filtered to measure the absolute abundance of every unique TCRbeta CDR3 rearrangement. For each sample, productive Simpson clonality was calculated by taking the square root of Simpson's diversity index across productive rearrangements. As stored in TCRdb, this immuneACCESS dataset retains in-frame rearrangements with V and J assigned. A fraction of the clones does not appear; measured against another copy, unresolved V genes explain less than half of the discrepancy, and the remainder lacks a known reason. Clone size and the V and J calls come from that table; the DNA yielded D and trimming. Present in this sample are 62,000 or so clones, over 60% of which were seen just once. Jointly, the top ten make up 4% to 5.5% of the sample.

Sequences MNHEY (CDR1) and SVGAGI (CDR2) are obtained from the germline V gene. The CDR3 has 12 amino acids, counting the end cysteine and phenylalanine. The sequence is cut down to CDR3 DNA, 36 bases in frame from base 1. Trimming removed 6 bases from V and 8 bases from J, leaving 13 bases between the germline ends. Each collaborating institution followed its own protocols to collect whole blood in K2EDTA tubes. For TCRbeta analysis, collaborators shipped samples as frozen whole blood, isolated PBMCs, or DNA extracted from either of those sample types. This chain is built from TRBV6-5 and TRBJ1-2; no confident D gene assignment can be made. This clonotype was sampled from a human donor in a cohort sampled during active COVID-19. The material sequenced was peripheral blood. The CDR3 is CASSAEDRGYTF. Read as DNA, the sequence is TGTGCCAGCAGCGCGGAAGATAGGGGCTACACCTTC.